This T cell receptor beta chain originates from a study of blood T cell repertoires in COVID-19. For the study at large: Specimens from acute and convalescent COVID-19 originated in the United States, Italy and Spain.

Original methodology: Estimated nucleated cell counts came from reference gene primer amplification. Method: immunoSEQ multiplex PCR; TCRdb's copy keeps in-frame clones and lacks some. From that table come the V and J calls and clone size; the DNA was used to work out D and trimming. Seen here are 200,000 or so clones, more than 65% observed once, and the top ten hold about 13%. The specimen was peripheral blood. The sequence derives from a human donor in a cohort sampled during active COVID-19.

The CDR3, as DNA: TGTGCCACCCAGGACAGCGCACCGCCAGAGACCCAGTACTTC. Protein sequence: CATQDSAPPETQYF. The chain is built from TRBV19 and TRBJ2-5; possible D gene TRBD1, 6 bases. Between the trimmed V and J ends, which lost 10 bases and 4 bases, there was a span of 19 bases. The CDR3 spans 14 residues. Germline loops: CDR1 LNHDA, CDR2 SQIVND (reference sequence).